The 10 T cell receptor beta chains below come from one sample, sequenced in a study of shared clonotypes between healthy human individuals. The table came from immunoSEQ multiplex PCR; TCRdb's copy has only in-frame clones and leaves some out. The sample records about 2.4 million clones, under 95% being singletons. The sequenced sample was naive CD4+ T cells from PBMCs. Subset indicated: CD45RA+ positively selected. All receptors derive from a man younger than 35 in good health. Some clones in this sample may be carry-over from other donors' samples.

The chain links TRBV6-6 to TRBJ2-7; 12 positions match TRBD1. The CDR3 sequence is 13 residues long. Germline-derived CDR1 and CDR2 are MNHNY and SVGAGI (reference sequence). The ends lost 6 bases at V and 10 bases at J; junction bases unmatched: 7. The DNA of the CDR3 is TGTGCCAGCAGACCGGGACAGGGGGCTAGTCAGTACTTC. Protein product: CASRPGQGASQYF.

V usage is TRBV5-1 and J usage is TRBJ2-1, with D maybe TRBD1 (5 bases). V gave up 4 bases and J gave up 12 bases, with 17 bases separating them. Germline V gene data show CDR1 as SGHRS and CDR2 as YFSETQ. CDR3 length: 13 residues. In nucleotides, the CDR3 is TGCGCCAGCAGCCCCCGAGTGCAGGGTGGGCAGTTCTTC. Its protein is CASSPRVQGGQFF.

CDR3 coding DNA: TGTGCCAGTAGTATGAGTGGGAGAAATTCACCCCTCCACTTT. It encodes CASSMSGRNSPLHF. The rearrangement joins TRBV19 to TRBJ1-6; D gene ambiguous. The CDR3 has 14 amino acids. Trimming cost V 3 bases and J 7 bases, with 10 bases left between them. Per germline, CDR1 LNHDA and CDR2 SQIVND (reference sequence).

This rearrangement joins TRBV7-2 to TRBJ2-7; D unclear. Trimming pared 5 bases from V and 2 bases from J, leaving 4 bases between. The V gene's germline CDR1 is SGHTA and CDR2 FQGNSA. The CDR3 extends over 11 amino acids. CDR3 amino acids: CASSQAYEQYF. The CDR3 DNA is TGTGCCAGCAGCCAGGCCTACGAGCAGTACTTC.

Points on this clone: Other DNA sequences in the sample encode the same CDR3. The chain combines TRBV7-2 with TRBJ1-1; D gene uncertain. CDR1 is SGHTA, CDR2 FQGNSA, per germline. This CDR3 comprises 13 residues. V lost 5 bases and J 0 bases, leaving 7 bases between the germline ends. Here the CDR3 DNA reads TGTGCCAGCAGCCCGCGCTTGAACACTGAAGCTTTCTTT. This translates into CASSPRLNTEAFF. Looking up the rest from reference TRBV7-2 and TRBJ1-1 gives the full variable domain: GAGVSQSPSNKVTEKGKDVELRCDPISGHTALYWYRQSLGQGLEFLIYFQGNSAPDKSGLPSDRFSAERTGGSVSTLTIQRTQQEDSAVYLCASSPRLNTEAFFGQGTRLTVV.

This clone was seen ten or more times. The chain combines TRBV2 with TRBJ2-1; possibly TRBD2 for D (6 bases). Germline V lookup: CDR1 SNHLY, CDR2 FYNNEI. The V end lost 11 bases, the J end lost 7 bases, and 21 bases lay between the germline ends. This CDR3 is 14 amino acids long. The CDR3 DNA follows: TGTGCCGGCGGGGCCAACCGCCCGGGGAATGAGCAGTTCTTC. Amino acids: CAGGANRPGNEQFF.

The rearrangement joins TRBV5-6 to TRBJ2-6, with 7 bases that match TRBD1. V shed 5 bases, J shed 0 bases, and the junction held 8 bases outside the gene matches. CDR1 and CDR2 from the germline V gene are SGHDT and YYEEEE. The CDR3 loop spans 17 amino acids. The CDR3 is CASSLRQGDSGANVLTF. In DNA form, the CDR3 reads TGTGCCAGCAGTCTGAGACAGGGAGACTCTGGGGCCAACGTCCTGACTTTC.

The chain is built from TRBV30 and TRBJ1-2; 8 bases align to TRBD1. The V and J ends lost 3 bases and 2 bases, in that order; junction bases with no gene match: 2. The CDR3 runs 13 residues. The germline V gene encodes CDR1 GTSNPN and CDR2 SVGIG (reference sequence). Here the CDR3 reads CAWRGDRNYGYTF. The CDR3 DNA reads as TGTGCCTGGAGGGGGGACAGGAACTATGGCTACACCTTC.

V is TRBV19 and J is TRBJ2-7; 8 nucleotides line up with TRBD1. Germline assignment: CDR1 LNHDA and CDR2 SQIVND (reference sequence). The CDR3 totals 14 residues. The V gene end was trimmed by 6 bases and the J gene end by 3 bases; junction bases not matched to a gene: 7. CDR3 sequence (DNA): TGTGCCAGTAGCCCTACAGGGACAGGCTACGAGCAGTACTTC. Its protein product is CASSPTGTGYEQYF.

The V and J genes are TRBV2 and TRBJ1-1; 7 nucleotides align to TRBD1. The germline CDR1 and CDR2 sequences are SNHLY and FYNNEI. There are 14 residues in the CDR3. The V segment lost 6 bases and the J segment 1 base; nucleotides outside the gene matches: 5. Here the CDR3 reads CASRGDSKNTEAFF. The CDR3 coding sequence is TGTGCCAGCAGGGGGGACAGCAAGAACACTGAAGCTTTCTTT.